This T cell receptor (beta chain) was sequenced during a study of blood T cell repertoires in COVID-19. Study background: The origin of the acute and convalescent COVID-19 samples was the United States, Italy and Spain. The analysed material was cDNA or gDNA that came from T cells, B-cell-depleted T cells, or PBMCs.

Enrolled during active infection, Seattle patients were then followed longitudinally. Per the authors' pipeline: Reference gene primers were amplified, and this amplification served to estimate nucleated cell counts. TCRdb's copy holds only in-frame clones and misses some; the assay was immunoSEQ multiplex PCR. V, J and clone size are those of that table, while D and trimming were read from the DNA. The sample records about 350,000 clones, around 87% being singletons. From germline, CDR1 is MDHEN and CDR2 SYDVKM. This CDR3 spans 19 amino acids. The V and J ends lost 5 bases and 4 bases, in that order; junction bases with no gene match: 18.

The sequence was obtained from a woman between 45 and 60 years old with COVID-19, enrolled during active disease. The rearrangement uses TRBV28 and TRBJ1-5; 9 bases line up with TRBD1. Specimen: peripheral blood. The CDR3 DNA reads as TGTGCCAGCAGTACGCGGGGACAGGGAGTGGTTCGCGCTAATCAGCCCCAGCATTTT. Its protein is CASSTRGQGVVRANQPQHF.